This entry describes one T cell receptor (beta chain). The germline V gene has CDR1 MNHEY and CDR2 SVGEGT. This CDR3 region has 12 residues. V shed 6 bases and J shed 3 bases, with 5 bases lying between them. This sample is part of a study of T cell responses to AZD1222 COVID-19 vaccine. On the study more broadly: Second doses at about 4 or about 12 weeks were pooled.

Generated by immunoSEQ multiplex PCR, the TCRdb table keeps only in-frame clones and is missing some. This sample has around 180,000 clones, with roughly nine tenths found just once. Sequenced material: peripheral blood, taken on day 0 of AZD1222 vaccination. The source is an adult in good health. The chain joins TRBV6-2 or TRBV6-3 to TRBJ2-2; the D is unclear. CDR3 nucleotides: TGTGCCAGCAGCCAATACACCGGGGAGCTGTTTTTT. It codes for CASSQYTGELFF.